A single sample is the source of the 23 T cell receptor beta chains below, sequenced in a study of persistence of HIV-infected CD4 T cells. Overlapping HIV-1 Gag 15-mer peptides at 0.8 to 1 ug per peptide per mL were used. Responding CD4+ T cells were sorted by upregulation of both CD40 ligand and CD69. Sequencing used immunoSEQ version 4 in survey mode. Libraries were prepared by immunoSEQ multiplex PCR; TCRdb keeps only in-frame clonotypes and omits some of them. The sample contains about 13,000 clones, under 70% of which appear only once. These receptors are not linked to any known antigen. The specimen was CD4+ T cells sorted from PBMCs after approximately 18-hour stimulation, collected from a patient who received antiretroviral therapy. The receptors originated from an adult man with HIV who was CMV-seropositive.

The rearrangement uses TRBV30 and TRBJ2-7; D is possibly TRBD1 (6 bases). CDR3 length: 14 amino acids. Trimming left V 4 bases short and J 6 bases short, with 19 bases between. Germline V CDR1 and CDR2: GTSNPN, SVGIG (reference sequence). This CDR3 is CAWIEDSRSSEQYF. The CDR3 nucleotides read TGTGCCTGGATTGAGGACAGTAGGTCGAGCGAGCAGTACTTC.

The chain recombines TRBV28 with TRBJ1-1; possible D gene TRBD1, 5 bases. The CDR3 is 11 residues long. Looked up from germline, CDR1 is MDHEN and CDR2 is SYDVKM. V was cut by 8 bases and J by 4 bases, with 8 bases left in between. The CDR3 sequence is CASWGGTEAFF. The CDR3 DNA sequence: TGTGCCAGCTGGGGGGGCACTGAAGCTTTCTTT. Full variable domain (rest looked up from reference TRBV28 and TRBJ1-1): DVKVTQSSRYLVKRTGEKVFLECVQDMDHENMFWYRQDPGLGLRLIYFSYDVKMKEKGDIPEGYSVSREKKERFSLILESASTNQTSMYLCASWGGTEAFFGQGTRLTVV.

V and J are TRBV10-3 and TRBJ1-2; D possibly corresponds to TRBD1 (5 bases). Trimming left V 4 bases short and J 4 bases short, with 7 bases between. This CDR3 contains 12 residues. Germline assignment: CDR1 ENHRY and CDR2 SYGVKD. For the CDR3, the DNA is TGTGCCATCAGTGTTGGGGGCTATGGCTACACCTTC. Residues: CAISVGGYGYTF.

The CDR3, as DNA: TGTGCCAGCAGCTTGGGTACAGGTAACAATCAGCCCCAGCATTTT. Translation: CASSLGTGNNQPQHF. The chain has TRBV5-6 and TRBJ1-5; D is perhaps TRBD1 (5 bases). Trimming shortened V by 0 bases and J by 3 bases, and 10 bases separated the two germline ends. CDR1 and CDR2 (germline): SGHDT, YYEEEE. This CDR3 has 15 amino acids.

The genes are TRBV28 and TRBJ2-7; no definite D call. From germline, CDR1 is MDHEN and CDR2 SYDVKM. The CDR3 totals 11 residues. The V end was cut by 4 bases, the J end by 11 bases, with 12 bases between. Written as DNA, the CDR3 is TGTGCCAGCAGTTGGTATGGGATGGAGTACTTC. Amino acid sequence: CASSWYGMEYF.

This clone has a handful of counts. This sequence joins TRBV2 and TRBJ1-5, with a possible D match to TRBD1 (5 bases). The CDR3 covers 15 residues. The V and J ends lost 2 bases and 3 bases respectively, with 11 bases between them. The germline CDR1 and CDR2 sequences are SNHLY and FYNNEI. CDR3 region: CASSETQANNQPQHF. In nucleotides, the CDR3 is TGTGCCAGCAGTGAAACACAGGCTAACAATCAGCCCCAGCATTTT.

The chain links TRBV19 to TRBJ2-3; the D gene is possibly TRBD1 (6 bases). There are 14 residues in the CDR3. Trimming stripped 4 bases from V and 0 bases from J, with 8 bases between. Germline assignment: CDR1 LNHDA and CDR2 SQIVND (reference sequence). CDR3 loop: CASSSTGSTDTQYF. The CDR3 region has the DNA TGTGCCAGTAGTAGTACAGGGAGCACAGATACGCAGTATTTT.

This chain uses TRBV2 with TRBJ2-3; TRBD1 matches 8 bases. The CDR3 covers 14 residues. In germline, CDR1 is SNHLY, CDR2 FYNNEI. The junction had 4 bases not matched to a gene; V was cut back by 6 bases and J by 2 bases. The CDR3 is CASRPGGATDTQYF. The DNA for the CDR3 is TGTGCCAGCAGGCCAGGGGGCGCCACAGATACGCAGTATTTT.

The chain couples TRBV5-5 to TRBJ2-4; D may match TRBD1 or TRBD2 (5 bases each). The germline V gene encodes CDR1 SGHKS and CDR2 YYEKEE (reference sequence). Trimming took off 4 bases at V and 0 bases at J, with 17 bases between the two ends. This CDR3 has 17 residues. The chain's CDR3 is CASSLLPGPLAKNIQYF. Here the CDR3 DNA reads TGTGCCAGCAGCCTTCTACCGGGACCATTAGCCAAAAACATTCAGTACTTC. Drawing the rest from reference TRBV5-5 and TRBJ2-4, the complete variable domain is DAGVTQSPTHLIKTRGQQVTLRCSPISGHKSVSWYQQVLGQGPQFIFQYYEKEERGRGNFPDRFSARQFPNYSSELNVNALLLGDSALYLCASSLLPGPLAKNIQYFGAGTRLSVL.

J is TRBJ2-5 and V is TRBV30; 9 bases match TRBD1. V lost 0 bases and J lost 5; bases outside the gene matches: 1. The CDR3 consists of 13 residues. CDR1 GTSNPN and CDR2 SVGIG come from the germline V gene (reference sequence). In DNA, the CDR3 is TGTGCCTGGAGTGTAGGGACAGGGGAGACCCAGTACTTC. This translates into CAWSVGTGETQYF.

The chain employs TRBV7-2 and TRBJ1-1; 8 nucleotides match TRBD1. V lost 3 bases, J lost 5 bases, and 5 bases stayed unmatched. The CDR3 is 14 amino acids. Per germline, CDR1 SGHTA and CDR2 FQGNSA. CDR3 in DNA: TGTGCCAGCAGCTTTGAGACAGGGGAAACTGAAGCTTTCTTT. Translation gives CASSFETGETEAFF.

J is TRBJ2-2 and V is TRBV3-1 (or the pseudogene TRBV3-2), with D perhaps matching TRBD2 (5 bases). This CDR3 region has 14 residues. Germline loops: CDR1 LGHDT, CDR2 YNNKEL (reference sequence). The V and J ends lost 1 base and 5 bases respectively, with 8 bases between them. The CDR3 DNA reads TGTGCCAGCAGCCAAGTCTCGGGAACCGGGGAGCTGTTTTTT. Translating gives CASSQVSGTGELFF.

This clone was seen a single time. This chain's CDR3 is CASITPRGQGAPNEQFF. As DNA, the CDR3 is TGTGCCAGCATAACTCCAAGGGGACAGGGGGCCCCTAATGAGCAGTTCTTC. This chain joins TRBV5-8 and TRBJ2-1; 12 positions match TRBD1. The germline V gene has CDR1 SGHTS and CDR2 YDEGEE. CDR3 length equals 17 residues. V dropped 6 bases and J dropped 7; count of bases not matched to a gene: 14.

The genes are TRBV5-1 and TRBJ1-1; D is undetermined. With 4 bases removed from V and 5 bases from J, the gap between germline ends came to 18 bases. The CDR3 is made up of 15 amino acids. Looked up from germline, CDR1 is SGHRS and CDR2 is YFSETQ. The CDR3 region is CASSREFGKGTEAFF. CDR3 nucleotide sequence: TGCGCCAGCAGCCGGGAATTTGGTAAAGGGACTGAAGCTTTCTTT. The whole variable domain, filled in from reference TRBV5-1 and TRBJ1-1, reads KAGVTQTPRYLIKTRGQQVTLSCSPISGHRSVSWYQQTPGQGLQFLFEYFSETQRNKGNFPGRFSGRQFSNSRSEMNVSTLELGDSALYLCASSREFGKGTEAFFGQGTRLTVV.

V usage is TRBV10-3 and J usage is TRBJ2-5, with D maybe TRBD1 (6 bases). V lost 2 bases and J 1 base, leaving 14 bases between the germline ends. This CDR3 is built from 16 residues. Germline V gene data show CDR1 as ENHRY and CDR2 as SYGVKD. The CDR3 here is CAISEVTRTAQETQYF. In DNA form, the CDR3 reads TGTGCCATCAGTGAGGTGACGCGGACAGCCCAAGAGACCCAGTACTTC.

This clone came up a few times. V is TRBV19 and J is TRBJ2-7; 9 positions agree with TRBD1. The CDR3 is 14 amino acids. The junction had 7 bases not matched to a gene; V was cut back by 5 bases and J by 5 bases. CDR1 and CDR2 from the germline V gene are LNHDA and SQIVND (reference sequence). CDR3 residues: CASSPDRGVDEQYF. Written as DNA, the CDR3 is TGTGCCAGTAGTCCTGACAGGGGGGTCGACGAGCAGTACTTC.

This clone has just one count. The rearrangement uses TRBV7-3 and TRBJ1-6, with 7 bases aligning to TRBD1. The CDR3 has 15 residues. Germline V gene lookup returns CDR1 SGHTA and CDR2 FQGTGA. V lost 3 bases and J lost 9; bases outside the gene matches: 8. The CDR3 DNA is TGTGCCAGCAGCTTGACAGGGATGGGTCGTTCACCCCTCCACTTT. Protein: CASSLTGMGRSPLHF.

The chain joins TRBV4-2 to TRBJ2-3; 8 bases match TRBD1. Germline V gene sequence: CDR1 LGHNA, CDR2 YNFKEQ. V lost 5 bases and J lost 2; bases outside the gene matches: 9. The length of the CDR3 is 16 residues. The CDR3 coding sequence is TGTGCCAGCAGCGGGCAGGGGGCCCTATCCACAGATACGCAGTATTTT. Amino acids: CASSGQGALSTDTQYF.

The V gene is TRBV6-6, the J gene TRBJ2-3; possibly TRBD2 for D (5 bases). Deletions cut 6 bases from V and 4 bases from J, with 17 bases between. Germline CDR1 is MNHNY and CDR2 is SVGAGI (reference sequence). CDR3 length equals 15 residues. The CDR3 DNA is TGTGCCAGCAGGGTAGACGGGGTTGCGGCAGATACGCAGTATTTT. Protein: CASRVDGVAADTQYF.

Comments on this clone: The same CDR3 arises from other DNA sequences in this sample as well. CDR3 in amino acids: CASSSRGGYGYTF. The CDR3 DNA follows: TGCGCCAGCAGCTCCAGGGGAGGCTATGGCTACACCTTC. The chain links TRBV5-1 to TRBJ1-2, with D maybe TRBD1 (6 bases). The CDR3 runs to 13 residues. Trimming stripped 3 bases from V and 4 bases from J, with 10 bases between. Per the germline V gene, CDR1 is SGHRS and CDR2 is YFSETQ.

V is TRBV6-5 and J is TRBJ1-1; D is undetermined. The V and J ends lost 5 bases and 7 bases respectively, with 11 bases between them. The CDR3 consists of 12 residues. Germline V gene data show CDR1 as MNHEY and CDR2 as SVGAGI. The CDR3 region is CASSRVLGEAFF. CDR3 coding DNA: TGTGCCAGCAGTAGGGTATTGGGTGAAGCTTTCTTT.

V and J are TRBV7-9 and TRBJ1-6; D may be TRBD1 (6 bases). The CDR3 is made up of 13 amino acids. V dropped 7 bases and J dropped 14 bases, with 18 bases sitting between them. Germline lookup yields CDR1 SEHNR and CDR2 FQNEAQ (reference sequence). Written as DNA, the CDR3 is TGTGCCAGCACCGGGACACGTTGGTTAACCCTCCACTTT. Residues: CASTGTRWLTLHF.

This clone was observed a few times. The J gene is TRBJ2-5, the V gene TRBV5-1; the D is unclear. The CDR3 is made up of 11 amino acids. Germline loops: CDR1 SGHRS, CDR2 YFSETQ. The V end was cut by 1 base, the J end by 5 bases, with 3 bases between. CDR3 residues: CASSLLETQYF. The CDR3 DNA follows: TGCGCCAGCAGCTTGCTGGAGACCCAGTACTTC.